By its share, the clone carrying this T cell receptor beta chain is medium-sized. The entry originates in a study of neurological immune-mediated disorders. CDR1 and CDR2 from the germline V gene are SGHRS and YFSETQ. This CDR3 has 14 residues. Deletions cut 4 bases from V and 0 bases from J, with 10 bases between. Each CDR3 protein gets one entry after TCRdb re-called the 5' RACE reads with MiXCR. The table shows roughly 36,000 distinct CDR3 sequences, with 7% to 8.5% occurring only once. The sample taken for sequencing was CD4+ T cells from blood. This sequence originates from a man aged 50 to 60 in good health. The chain carries TRBV5-1 and TRBJ1-1; D is uncertain. CDR3 protein: CASSEGQVNTEAFF. The CDR3 DNA sequence: TGCGCCAGCAGCGAAGGCCAGGTGAACACTGAAGCTTTCTTT.